This T cell receptor beta chain was retrieved from a study of T cell repertoires in cytomegalovirus infection. About the study: Public TCR beta signatures were indicative of both CMV infection and a matching HLA type.

Trimming stripped 3 bases from V and 3 bases from J, with 20 bases between. The CDR3 has 17 amino acids. Germline V gene sequence: CDR1 DFQATT, CDR2 SNEGSKA (reference sequence). Regarding this clonotype: Its cognate antigen is unknown.

TCRdb re-derived calls from the reads in MiXCR, one entry per CDR3 protein. The sample lists about 530,000 distinct CDR3 sequences, about a quarter occurring once. Study conclusions and caveats: Dominating the ex vivo response were TCR beta clonotypes that were CMV-specific and HLA-C-restricted. CMV carriers with the relevant HLA were identified by cumulative public TCR beta family frequency.

This chain joins TRBV20-1 and TRBJ2-2, with D perhaps given as TRBD1 or TRBD2 (5 bases each). This clonotype was obtained from a human donor in good health (CMV status not recorded). Some clones in this sample may be carry-over from other donors' samples. Sequencing was carried out using PBMCs. The CDR3 spells CSARAFGTGSDTGELFF. CDR3 sequence (DNA): TGCAGTGCTAGGGCGTTTGGGACGGGGAGCGACACCGGGGAGCTGTTTTTT.